The rows below give T cell receptor beta chains drawn from one sample of a study of cytomegalovirus exposure and HLA in healthy donors. The table came from immunoSEQ multiplex PCR; TCRdb's copy has only in-frame clones and leaves some out. Found here are about 160,000 clones, around 77% of them singletons; the top ten hold more than 1.1%. The sample was PBMCs. These receptors were obtained from a woman under 40 in good health and CMV-seronegative. Both conserved end residues are part of each CDR3. A D gene is named only where the DNA matches it firmly. Part of the rows lack a size; the others show once, few, many or a class for expanded clones.

V	J	size	D	CDR3	DNA
TRBV2	TRBJ2-7	.	TRBD1	CASSPGQARGEQYF	TGTGCCAGCAGTCCTGGACAGGCCCGGGGCGAGCAGTACTTC
TRBV18	TRBJ1-2	.	.	CASSPRTNYGYTF	TGTGCCAGCTCACCCAGGACTAACTATGGCTACACCTTC
TRBV19	TRBJ1-6	once	TRBD1	CASSIDGQGPSPLHF	TGTGCCAGTAGTATAGATGGACAGGGGCCCTCACCCCTCCACTTT
TRBV5-1	TRBJ1-4	.	.	CASSLEHLNEKLFF	TGCGCCAGCAGCTTGGAACACCTTAATGAAAAACTGTTTTTT
TRBV7-9	TRBJ2-5	.	.	CASSRALQETQYF	TGTGCCAGCAGCCGAGCGTTACAAGAGACCCAGTACTTC
TRBV7-8	TRBJ2-2	.	.	CASSPRRTGELFF	TGTGCCAGCAGCCCCCGTAGAACCGGGGAGCTGTTTTTT
TRBV19	TRBJ1-2	.	TRBD1	CASSDRENGYTF	TGTGCCAGTAGTGACAGGGAAAATGGCTACACCTTC
TRBV28	TRBJ2-7	once	TRBD2	CASSRRGRGEGYEQYF	TGTGCCAGCAGCCGGCGGGGGCGGGGGGAAGGCTACGAGCAGTACTTC
TRBV7-9	TRBJ1-6	few	.	CASSLESPLHF	TGTGCCAGCAGCCTTGAGTCACCCCTCCACTTT
TRBV6-5	TRBJ1-5	.	.	CASSYSGLQPQHF	TGTGCCAGCAGTTACTCGGGGCTTCAGCCCCAGCATTTT
TRBV4-1	TRBJ2-1	.	TRBD2	CASSQILAGGGNEQFF	TGCGCCAGCAGCCAAATACTAGCGGGGGGCGGGAATGAGCAGTTCTTC
TRBV5-1	TRBJ1-2	.	.	CASSLGPMGSGYTF	TGCGCCAGCAGCTTGGGGCCGATGGGCTCTGGCTACACCTTC
TRBV7-2	TRBJ2-7	.	.	CASSLQASYEQYF	TGTGCCAGCAGCTTACAGGCGTCCTACGAGCAGTACTTC
TRBV7-2	TRBJ2-5	.	TRBD1	CASSLNRGRETQYF	TGTGCCAGCAGCTTAAACAGGGGGCGGGAGACCCAGTACTTC
TRBV27	TRBJ1-4	.	.	CASSPGVGQSNEKLFF	TGTGCCAGCAGTCCAGGGGTGGGACAAAGTAATGAAAAACTGTTTTTT
TRBV27	TRBJ1-4	.	.	CASSFVGAGEKLFF	TGTGCCAGCAGTTTTGTGGGGGCCGGTGAAAAACTGTTTTTT
TRBV7-2	TRBJ2-5	.	TRBD1	CASSLNRGETQYF	TGTGCCAGCAGCTTAAACAGGGGAGAGACCCAGTACTTC
TRBV6-1	TRBJ2-2	few	TRBD2	CASSARLAPGELFF	TGTGCCAGCAGTGCTAGACTAGCCCCGGGGGAGCTGTTTTTT
TRBV18	TRBJ2-1	.	.	CASSPTTSSYNEQFF	TGTGCCAGCTCACCAACCACGAGCTCCTACAATGAGCAGTTCTTC
TRBV28	TRBJ1-2	.	.	CASSSIRGYGYTF	TGTGCCAGCAGTTCGATCAGGGGCTATGGCTACACCTTC
TRBV7-9	TRBJ2-5	.	.	CASSSTGFRETQYF	TGTGCCAGCAGTTCTACAGGGTTTAGGGAGACCCAGTACTTC
TRBV10-1	TRBJ1-5	.	.	CASRNQGRGNQPQHF	TGCGCCAGCCGAAACCAGGGGCGAGGCAATCAGCCCCAGCATTTT
TRBV18	TRBJ2-1	.	TRBD2	CASSRLAGGIGEQFF	TGTGCCAGCTCACGCCTAGCGGGGGGGATTGGTGAGCAGTTCTTC
TRBV20-1	TRBJ1-2	once	TRBD1	CSARDRGGYTF	TGCAGTGCCCGCGACAGGGGCGGCTACACCTTC
TRBV2	TRBJ1-2	.	TRBD1	CASRRTGVGYTF	TGTGCCAGCAGGCGGACAGGGGTTGGCTACACCTTC
TRBV5-8	TRBJ1-1	.	.	CASSFGGVGAFF	TGTGCCAGCAGCTTCGGAGGGGTCGGAGCTTTCTTT
TRBV28	TRBJ2-7	few	.	CASSFFLLTGAYEQYF	TGTGCCAGCAGTTTCTTCCTCTTGACTGGAGCCTACGAGCAGTACTTC
TRBV6-1	TRBJ1-2	.	TRBD1	CASRAPGTGGYGYTF	TGTGCCAGCAGGGCCCCCGGGACAGGAGGCTATGGCTACACCTTC